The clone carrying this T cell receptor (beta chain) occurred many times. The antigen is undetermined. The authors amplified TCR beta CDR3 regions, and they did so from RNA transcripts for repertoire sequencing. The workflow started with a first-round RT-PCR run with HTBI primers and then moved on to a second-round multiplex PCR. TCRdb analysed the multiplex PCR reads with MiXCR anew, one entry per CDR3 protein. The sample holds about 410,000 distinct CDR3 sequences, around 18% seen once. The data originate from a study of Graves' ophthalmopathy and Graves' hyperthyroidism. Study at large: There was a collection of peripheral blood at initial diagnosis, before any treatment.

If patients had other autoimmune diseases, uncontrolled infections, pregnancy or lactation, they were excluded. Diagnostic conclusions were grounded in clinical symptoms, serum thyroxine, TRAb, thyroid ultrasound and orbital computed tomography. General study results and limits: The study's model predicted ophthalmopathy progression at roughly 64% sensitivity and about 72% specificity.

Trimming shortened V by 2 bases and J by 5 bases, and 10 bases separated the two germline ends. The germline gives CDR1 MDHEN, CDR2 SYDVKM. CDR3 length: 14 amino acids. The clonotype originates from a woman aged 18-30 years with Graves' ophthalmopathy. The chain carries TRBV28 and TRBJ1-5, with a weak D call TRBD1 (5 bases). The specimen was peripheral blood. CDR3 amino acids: CASSLIVGDQPQHF. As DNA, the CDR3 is TGTGCCAGCAGTTTAATCGTGGGGGATCAGCCCCAGCATTTT.